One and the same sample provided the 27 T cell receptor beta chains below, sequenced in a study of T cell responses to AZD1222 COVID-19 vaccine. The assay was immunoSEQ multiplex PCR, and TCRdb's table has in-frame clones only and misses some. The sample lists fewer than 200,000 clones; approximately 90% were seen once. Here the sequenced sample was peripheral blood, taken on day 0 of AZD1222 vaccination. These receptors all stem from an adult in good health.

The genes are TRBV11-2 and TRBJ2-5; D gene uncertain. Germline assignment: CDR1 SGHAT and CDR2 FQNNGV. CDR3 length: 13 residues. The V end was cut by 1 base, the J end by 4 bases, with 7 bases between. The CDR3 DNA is TGTGCCAGCAGCTTAGGGGATGGAGAGACCCAGTACTTC. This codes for CASSLGDGETQYF.

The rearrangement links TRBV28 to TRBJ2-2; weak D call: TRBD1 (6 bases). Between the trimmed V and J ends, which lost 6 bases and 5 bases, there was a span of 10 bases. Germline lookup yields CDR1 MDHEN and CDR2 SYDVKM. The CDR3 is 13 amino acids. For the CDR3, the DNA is TGTGCCAGCAGCAAAACAGGGACCGGGGAGCTGTTTTTT. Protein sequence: CASSKTGTGELFF.

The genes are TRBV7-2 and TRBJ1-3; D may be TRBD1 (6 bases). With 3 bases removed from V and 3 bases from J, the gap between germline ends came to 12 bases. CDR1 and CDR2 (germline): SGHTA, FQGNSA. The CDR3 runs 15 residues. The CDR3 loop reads CASSLSGGHGNTIYF. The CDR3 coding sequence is TGTGCCAGCAGCTTGAGCGGGGGGCATGGAAACACCATATATTTT.

The CDR3 DNA sequence: TGTGCCAGCAGTTTTGTACTGAACACTGAAGCTTTCTTT. This gives the protein CASSFVLNTEAFF. The chain uses TRBV27 and TRBJ1-1; D gene unclear. Per the germline V gene, CDR1 is MNHEY and CDR2 is SMNVEV (reference sequence). The V gene lost 3 bases and the J gene lost 0 bases, with 5 bases spanning the gap. CDR3 length: 13 amino acids.

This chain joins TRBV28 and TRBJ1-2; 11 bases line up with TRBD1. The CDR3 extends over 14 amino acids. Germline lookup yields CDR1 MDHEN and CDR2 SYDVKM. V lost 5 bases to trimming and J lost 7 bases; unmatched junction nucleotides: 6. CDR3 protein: CASSPGQGVRGYTF. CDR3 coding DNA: TGTGCCAGCAGTCCGGGACAGGGGGTTCGTGGCTACACCTTC.

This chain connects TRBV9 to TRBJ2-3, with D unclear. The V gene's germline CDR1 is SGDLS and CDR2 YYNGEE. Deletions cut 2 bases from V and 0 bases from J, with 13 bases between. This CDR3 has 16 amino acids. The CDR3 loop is CASSVGALRSTDTQYF. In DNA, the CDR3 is TGTGCCAGCAGCGTTGGAGCTCTGCGGAGCACAGATACGCAGTATTTT. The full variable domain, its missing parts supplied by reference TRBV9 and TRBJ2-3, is DSGVTQTPKHLITATGQRVTLRCSPRSGDLSVYWYQQSLDQGLQFLIQYYNGEERAKGNILERFSAQQFPDLHSELNLSSLELGDSALYFCASSVGALRSTDTQYFGPGTRLTVL.

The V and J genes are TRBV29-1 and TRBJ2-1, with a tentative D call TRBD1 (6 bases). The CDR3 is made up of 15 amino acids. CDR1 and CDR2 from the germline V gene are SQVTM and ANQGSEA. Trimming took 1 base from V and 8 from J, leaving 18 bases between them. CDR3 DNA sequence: TGCAGCGTTGAAGCTTCGGGACACGGAATCGATGAGCAGTTCTTC. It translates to CSVEASGHGIDEQFF.

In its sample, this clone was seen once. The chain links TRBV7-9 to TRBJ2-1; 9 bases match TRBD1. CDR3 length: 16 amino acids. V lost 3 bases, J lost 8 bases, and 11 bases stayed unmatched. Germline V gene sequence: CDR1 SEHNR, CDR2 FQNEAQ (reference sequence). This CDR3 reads CASSLVGTGGRYEQFF. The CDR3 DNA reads TGTGCCAGCAGCTTGGTGGGTACAGGGGGCAGGTATGAGCAGTTCTTC.

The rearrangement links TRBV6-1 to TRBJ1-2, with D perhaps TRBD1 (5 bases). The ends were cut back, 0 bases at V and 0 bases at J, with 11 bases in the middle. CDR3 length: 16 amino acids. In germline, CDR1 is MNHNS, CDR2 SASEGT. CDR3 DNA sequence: TGTGCCAGCAGTGAAGCAGGGGCAGGAGCTAACTATGGCTACACCTTC. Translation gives CASSEAGAGANYGYTF.

The CDR3 is CAWPRQYGYTF. CDR3 in DNA: TGTGCCTGGCCTCGACAGTATGGCTACACCTTC. The chain employs TRBV30 and TRBJ1-2; D perhaps matches TRBD1 (5 bases). This CDR3 comprises 11 residues. Germline CDR1 GTSNPN, CDR2 SVGIG (reference sequence). V was clipped by 5 bases and J by 5 bases, with 9 bases between them.

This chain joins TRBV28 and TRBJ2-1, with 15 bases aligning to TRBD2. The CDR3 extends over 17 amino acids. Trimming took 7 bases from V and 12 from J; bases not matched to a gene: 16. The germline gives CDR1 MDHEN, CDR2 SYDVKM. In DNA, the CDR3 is TGTGCCAGCACCCCCTGGACTAGCGGGGGGGCTTCGGGCGGGCAGTTCTTC. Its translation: CASTPWTSGGASGGQFF.

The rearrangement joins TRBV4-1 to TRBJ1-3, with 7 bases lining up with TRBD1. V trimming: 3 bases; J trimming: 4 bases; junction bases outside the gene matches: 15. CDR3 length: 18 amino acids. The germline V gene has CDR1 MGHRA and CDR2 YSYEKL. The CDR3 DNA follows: TGCGCCAGCAGCCACCCCCAAATGACAGGGCTATCAGGAAACACCATATATTTT. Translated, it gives CASSHPQMTGLSGNTIYF.

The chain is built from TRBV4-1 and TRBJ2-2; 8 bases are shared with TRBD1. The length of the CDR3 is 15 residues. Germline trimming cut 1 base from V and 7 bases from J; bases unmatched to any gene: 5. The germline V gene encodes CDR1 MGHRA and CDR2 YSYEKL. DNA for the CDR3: TGCGCCAGCAGCCAAGCGCGACAGGGGATCGGGGAGCTGTTTTTT. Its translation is CASSQARQGIGELFF.

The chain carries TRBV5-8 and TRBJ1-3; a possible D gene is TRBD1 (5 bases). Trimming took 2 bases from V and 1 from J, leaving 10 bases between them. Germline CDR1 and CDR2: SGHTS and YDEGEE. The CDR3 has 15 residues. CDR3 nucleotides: TGTGCCAGCAGCTTTGGCCAGGGTTCTGGAAACACCATATATTTT. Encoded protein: CASSFGQGSGNTIYF.

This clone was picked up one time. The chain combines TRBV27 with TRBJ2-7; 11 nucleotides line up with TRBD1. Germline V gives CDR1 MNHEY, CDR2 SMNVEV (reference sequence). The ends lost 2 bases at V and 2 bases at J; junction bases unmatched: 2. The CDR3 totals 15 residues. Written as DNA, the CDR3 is TGTGCCAGCAGTTTAGGGACAGGGGGGCCCTACGAGCAGTACTTC. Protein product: CASSLGTGGPYEQYF.

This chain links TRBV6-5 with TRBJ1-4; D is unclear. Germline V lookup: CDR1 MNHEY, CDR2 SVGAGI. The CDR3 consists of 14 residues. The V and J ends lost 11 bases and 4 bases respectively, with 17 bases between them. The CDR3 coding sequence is TGTGCCTACCCAGACGGGGATATTAATGAAAAACTGTTTTTT. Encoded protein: CAYPDGDINEKLFF.

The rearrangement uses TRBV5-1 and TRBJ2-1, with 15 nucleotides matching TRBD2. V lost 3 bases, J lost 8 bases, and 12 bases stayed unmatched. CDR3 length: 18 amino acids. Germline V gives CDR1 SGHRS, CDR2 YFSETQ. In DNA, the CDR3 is TGCGCCAGCAGCTCACTCCCCGGACTAGCGGGAGGGACGCATGAGCAGTTCTTC. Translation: CASSSLPGLAGGTHEQFF.

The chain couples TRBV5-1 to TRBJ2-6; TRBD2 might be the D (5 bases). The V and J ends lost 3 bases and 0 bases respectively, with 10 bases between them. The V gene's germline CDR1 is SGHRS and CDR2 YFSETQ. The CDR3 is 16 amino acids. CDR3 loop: CASSSGGSSGANVLTF. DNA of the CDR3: TGCGCCAGCAGCTCCGGAGGTTCCTCTGGGGCCAACGTCCTGACTTTC.

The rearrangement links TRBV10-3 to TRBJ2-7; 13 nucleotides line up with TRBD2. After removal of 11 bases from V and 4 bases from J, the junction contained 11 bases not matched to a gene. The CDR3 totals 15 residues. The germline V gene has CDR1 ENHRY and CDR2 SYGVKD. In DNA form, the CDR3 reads TGTGCCGCACGCGGGGGGACTAGCGGGACTTACGAGCAGTACTTC. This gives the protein CAARGGTSGTYEQYF.

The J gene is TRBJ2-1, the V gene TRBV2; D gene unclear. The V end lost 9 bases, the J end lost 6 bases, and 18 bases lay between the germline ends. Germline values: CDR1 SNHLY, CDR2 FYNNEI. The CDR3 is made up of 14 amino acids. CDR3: CASLRGTYLNEQFF. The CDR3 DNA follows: TGTGCCAGTCTCCGTGGAACATACCTCAATGAGCAGTTCTTC.

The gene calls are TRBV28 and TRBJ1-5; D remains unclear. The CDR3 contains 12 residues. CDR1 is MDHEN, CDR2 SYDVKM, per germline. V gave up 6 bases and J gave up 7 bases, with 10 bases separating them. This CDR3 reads CASSSPGQPQHF. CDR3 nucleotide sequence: TGTGCCAGCAGCTCACCTGGGCAGCCCCAGCATTTT.

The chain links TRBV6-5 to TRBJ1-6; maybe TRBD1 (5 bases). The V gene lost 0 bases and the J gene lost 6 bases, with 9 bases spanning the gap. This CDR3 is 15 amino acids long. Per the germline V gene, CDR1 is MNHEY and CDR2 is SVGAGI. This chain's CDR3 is CASSYSWDSNSPLHF. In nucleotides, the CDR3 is TGTGCCAGCAGTTACTCATGGGACTCTAATTCACCCCTCCACTTT.

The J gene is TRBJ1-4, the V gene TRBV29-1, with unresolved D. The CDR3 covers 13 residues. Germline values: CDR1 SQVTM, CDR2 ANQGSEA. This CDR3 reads CTAQRRTNEKLFF. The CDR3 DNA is TGCACCGCCCAGCGGAGAACTAATGAAAAACTGTTTTTT.

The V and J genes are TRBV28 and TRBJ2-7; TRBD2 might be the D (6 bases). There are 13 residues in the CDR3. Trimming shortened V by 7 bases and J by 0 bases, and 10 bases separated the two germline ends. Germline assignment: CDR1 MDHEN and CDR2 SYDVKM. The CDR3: CASTRGSSYEQYF. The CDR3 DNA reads TGTGCCAGCACCCGGGGGAGCTCCTACGAGCAGTACTTC.

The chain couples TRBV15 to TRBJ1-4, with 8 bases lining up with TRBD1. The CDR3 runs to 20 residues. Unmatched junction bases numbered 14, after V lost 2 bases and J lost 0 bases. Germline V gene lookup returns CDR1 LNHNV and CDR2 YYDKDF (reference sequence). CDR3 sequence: CATSRHKGQGGGTTNEKLFF. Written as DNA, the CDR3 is TGTGCCACCAGCAGACACAAAGGACAGGGAGGTGGTACAACTAATGAAAAACTGTTTTTT. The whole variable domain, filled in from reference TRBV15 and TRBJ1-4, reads DAMVIQNPRYQVTQFGKPVTLSCSQTLNHNVMYWYQQKSSQAPKLLFHYYDKDFNNEADTPDNFQSRRPNTSFCFLDIRSPGLGDTAMYLCATSRHKGQGGGTTNEKLFFGSGTQLSVL.

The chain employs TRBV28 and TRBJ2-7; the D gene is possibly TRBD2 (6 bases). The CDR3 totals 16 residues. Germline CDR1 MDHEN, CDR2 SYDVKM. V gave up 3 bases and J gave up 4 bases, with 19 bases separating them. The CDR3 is CASSFGAGQVWYEQYF. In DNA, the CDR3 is TGTGCCAGCAGTTTCGGGGCGGGGCAGGTATGGTACGAGCAGTACTTC. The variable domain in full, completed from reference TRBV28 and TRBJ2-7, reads DVKVTQSSRYLVKRTGEKVFLECVQDMDHENMFWYRQDPGLGLRLIYFSYDVKMKEKGDIPEGYSVSREKKERFSLILESASTNQTSMYLCASSFGAGQVWYEQYFGPGTRLTVT.

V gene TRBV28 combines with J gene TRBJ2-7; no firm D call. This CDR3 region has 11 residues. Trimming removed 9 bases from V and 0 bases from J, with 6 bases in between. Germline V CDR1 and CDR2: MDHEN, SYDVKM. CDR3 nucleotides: TGTGCCAGTAAGAACTCCTACGAGCAGTACTTC. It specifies CASKNSYEQYF.